Below, 14 T cell receptor beta chains from the same sample are listed, as sequenced in a study of blood T cell repertoires in COVID-19. Generated by immunoSEQ multiplex PCR, the TCRdb table keeps only in-frame clones and is missing some. The table includes 100,000 to 150,000 clones, about 89% detected once. Sequenced input: peripheral blood. The receptors were gathered from a woman aged 60 to 75 with acute or convalescent COVID-19.

This clone was detected only once. The chain employs TRBV29-1 and TRBJ1-1; TRBD1 matches at 9 bases. The junction had 4 bases not matched to a gene; V was cut back by 4 bases and J by 4 bases. The CDR3 has 13 amino acids. Looked up from germline, CDR1 is SQVTM and CDR2 is ANQGSEA. DNA for the CDR3: TGCAGCGTTGCCTTGACAGGGGGCACTGAAGCTTTCTTT. It specifies CSVALTGGTEAFF.

This clone was seen a few times. The V and J genes are TRBV6-4 and TRBJ2-3; 9 nucleotides match TRBD1. Germline V CDR1 and CDR2: MRHNA, SNTAGT. V shed 5 bases, J shed 6 bases, and the junction held 3 bases outside the gene matches. The CDR3 has 13 residues. The CDR3 nucleotides read TGTGCCAGCAGTTCACAGGGGGCCGATACGCAGTATTTT. It is translated as CASSSQGADTQYF.

The rearrangement links TRBV6-5 to TRBJ1-5; weak D call: TRBD1 (5 bases). V was pared by 6 bases and J by 6 bases, with 15 bases between. CDR1 and CDR2 (germline): MNHEY, SVGAGI. The CDR3 contains 14 residues. CDR3 residues: CASSSAGGTQPQHF. CDR3 DNA: TGTGCCAGCAGCTCGGCCGGGGGGACTCAGCCCCAGCATTTT.

This sequence joins TRBV7-9 and TRBJ2-2; 15 bases line up with TRBD2. The CDR3 covers 17 residues. V shed 5 bases and J 5 bases; nucleotides not matched to a gene: 6. Germline lookup yields CDR1 SEHNR and CDR2 FQNEAQ (reference sequence). The CDR3 nucleotides read TGTGCCAGCAGCACCGGGACTAGCGGGAGGTATACCGGGGAGCTGTTTTTT. It encodes CASSTGTSGRYTGELFF.

The rearrangement joins TRBV18 to TRBJ1-1; D might be TRBD1 (5 bases). There are 15 residues in the CDR3. The germline V gene has CDR1 KGHSH and CDR2 LQKENI. Trimming cost V 2 bases and J 5 bases, with 15 bases left between them. The chain's CDR3 is CASSPAMGEGTEAFF. CDR3 coding DNA: TGTGCCAGCTCACCAGCGATGGGGGAGGGTACTGAAGCTTTCTTT.

The chain joins TRBV6-5 to TRBJ2-1, with TRBD1 matching over 7 bases. With V trimmed by 7 bases and J by 4 bases, 7 bases remained unmatched. Germline V gene lookup returns CDR1 MNHEY and CDR2 SVGAGI. The length of the CDR3 is 14 residues. The CDR3 coding sequence is TGTGCCAGCACTACTCAGGGGGTATACAATGAGCAGTTCTTC. Translated: CASTTQGVYNEQFF.

The V and J genes are TRBV6-5 and TRBJ2-7; 8 bases map to TRBD1. The V gene's germline CDR1 is MNHEY and CDR2 SVGAGI. The J segment lost 2 bases and the V segment lost 6 bases, leaving 3 bases of the junction unmatched. The CDR3 runs to 13 residues. In DNA, the CDR3 is TGTGCCAGCAGGGACAGGGCAACCTACGAGCAGTACGTC. It specifies CASRDRATYEQYV.

The V gene is TRBV5-6, the J gene TRBJ2-7, with D unresolved. The CDR3 runs 15 residues. Trimming removed 1 base at V and 3 bases at J, with 14 bases between. Germline V gives CDR1 SGHDT, CDR2 YYEEEE. This chain's CDR3 is CASSLSQTPNYEQYV. Written as DNA, the CDR3 is TGTGCCAGCAGCTTGAGCCAAACCCCAAACTACGAGCAGTACGTC.

The rearrangement links TRBV4-2 to TRBJ2-2; D perhaps matches TRBD2 (5 bases). The CDR3 is 14 amino acids. CDR1 LGHNA and CDR2 YNFKEQ come from the germline V gene. The V end was cut by 0 bases, the J end by 7 bases, with 9 bases between. CDR3 protein: CASSQDLAYGELFF. Here the CDR3 DNA reads TGTGCCAGCAGCCAAGACCTAGCTTACGGGGAGCTGTTTTTT.

This chain connects TRBV18 to TRBJ1-1, with D maybe TRBD1 (5 bases). The CDR3 totals 14 residues. V was trimmed by 10 bases and J by 1 base, leaving 16 bases between them. Germline lookup yields CDR1 KGHSH and CDR2 LQKENI. The CDR3 DNA reads as TGTGCCACCCGCGTAAGGGGCGAGAACACTGAAGCTTTCTTT. This gives the protein CATRVRGENTEAFF.

The chain links TRBV7-9 to TRBJ1-2, with D uncertain. Germline CDR1 and CDR2: SEHNR and FQNEAQ (reference sequence). The V and J ends lost 6 bases and 10 bases respectively, with 12 bases between them. The CDR3 has 11 residues. The DNA of the CDR3 is TGTGCCAGCAGTTATCCGGGAGTCTACACCTTC. Protein sequence: CASSYPGVYTF. Complete variable domain (other parts from reference TRBV7-9 and TRBJ1-2): DTGVSQNPRHKITKRGQNVTFRCDPISEHNRLYWYRQTLGQGPEFLTYFQNEAQLEKSRLLSDRFSAERPKGSFSTLEIQRTEQGDSAMYLCASSYPGVYTFGSGTRLTVV.

The rearrangement joins TRBV27 to TRBJ2-1; tentatively, D is TRBD1 (6 bases). V dropped 3 bases and J dropped 2 bases, with 35 bases sitting between them. Germline V CDR1 and CDR2: MNHEY, SMNVEV (reference sequence). The CDR3 has 23 residues. The CDR3 loop reads CASSFRGGRGQQTPGIAYNEQFF. CDR3 sequence (DNA): TGTGCCAGCAGTTTCAGAGGGGGTAGAGGACAACAGACTCCCGGGATAGCCTACAATGAGCAGTTCTTC.

The chain employs TRBV27 and TRBJ2-5, with 16 positions matching TRBD2. V lost 3 bases, J lost 4 bases, and 11 bases stayed unmatched. The germline V gene encodes CDR1 MNHEY and CDR2 SMNVEV (reference sequence). This CDR3 spans 19 amino acids. The CDR3 sequence is CASSLTTPGLAGGLETQYF. The CDR3 DNA sequence: TGTGCCAGCAGTTTGACTACCCCGGGACTAGCGGGAGGGCTAGAGACCCAGTACTTC.

V gene TRBV2 combines with J gene TRBJ1-1; D not resolved. The germline gives CDR1 SNHLY, CDR2 FYNNEI. Trimming pared 8 bases from V and 4 bases from J, leaving 17 bases between. The CDR3 spans 14 residues. The CDR3 loop reads CASALGLTITEAFF. In DNA form, the CDR3 reads TGTGCCAGCGCCTTGGGCCTAACGATCACTGAAGCTTTCTTT.